This T cell receptor beta chain derives from a study of early T cells in non-severe SARS-CoV-2 infection. Background on the study: The chains were unpaired, and the sequenced material was bulk RNA from unsorted whole blood.

In this sample, this clonotype turned up a few times. Germline V lookup: CDR1 SGHAT, CDR2 FQNNGV. J was trimmed by 8 bases and V by 3 bases; bases with no gene match: 1. The CDR3 runs to 13 residues. Each cDNA molecule carried a unique molecular identifier. TCRdb reprocessed the 5' RACE reads via MiXCR and lists one record per CDR3 protein. The table shows under 25,000 distinct CDR3 sequences, with over 4% occurring only once. The sequenced sample consisted of whole blood. The chain joins TRBV11-2 to TRBJ1-6; 7 bases agree with TRBD1. The origin of this receptor is an adult who was a healthcare worker with PCR-confirmed SARS-CoV-2 infection or an uninfected control (not recorded which). CDR3 nucleotide sequence: TGTGCCAGCAGCTTTACAGGGGATTCACCCCTCCACTTT. Translation gives CASSFTGDSPLHF.